This is a list of T cell receptor beta chains from one sample in a study of blood T cells in healthy people across ages. One entry per CDR3 protein results from TCRdb running MiXCR on the 5' RACE reads. The sample lists more than 450,000 distinct CDR3 sequences, roughly a quarter seen once, with about 3.3% in the top ten. These data are also associated with another study on T cells of mothers and their children.

What was sequenced was blood. These receptors all stem from a boy aged 2 to 9 in good health. The CDR3 runs from the conserved cysteine through the conserved F or W. D genes are given only for firm matches. The size entry is marked missing in some rows and otherwise reads once, few, many or a size class.

clone size | D gene | J gene | V gene | CDR3 DNA | CDR3 protein
few | TRBD1 | TRBJ1-2 | TRBV2 | TGTGCCAGCAGTTACACCGGGACAGGCAACTATGGCTACACCTTC | CASSYTGTGNYGYTF
few | . | TRBJ2-6 | TRBV5-1 | TGCGCCAGCAGCCCCGGAGGGGGCTTTACTTCGGCCAACGTCCTGACTTTC | CASSPGGGFTSANVLTF
. | TRBD2 | TRBJ2-3 | TRBV6-2/TRBV6-3 | TGTGCCAGCAGTTACCCTAGCGGGGACACAGATACGCAGTATTTT | CASSYPSGDTDTQYF
few | . | TRBJ2-7 | TRBV7-2 | TGTGCCAGCAGCTCCCTTGGGGCGTTCTACGAGCAGTACTTC | CASSSLGAFYEQYF
few | . | TRBJ2-7 | TRBV7-2 | TGTGCCAGCAGCCTGAATCAAGGACGGTCCTACGAGCAGTACTTC | CASSLNQGRSYEQYF
. | TRBD2 | TRBJ2-5 | TRBV7-3 | TGTGCCAGCAGCTTAACCGGGGGGACCGGGGAGACCCAGTACTTC | CASSLTGGTGETQYF
few | . | TRBJ2-1 | TRBV11-2 | TGTGCCAGCAGCTTAGCGGTCCTGGCCTACAATGAGCAGTTCTTC | CASSLAVLAYNEQFF
many | TRBD1 | TRBJ1-2 | TRBV12-3/TRBV12-4 | TGTGCCAGCAGGCGGGACAGCTCCTGGGGCTACACCTTC | CASRRDSSWGYTF
. | . | TRBJ2-1 | TRBV9 | TGTGCCAGCAGCGAGACCGGGGACTGGAACAATGAGCAGTTCTTC | CASSETGDWNNEQFF
. | . | TRBJ1-1 | TRBV5-4 | TGTGCCAGCAGCTTGGCCCCACTCATGAACACTGAAGCTTTCTTT | CASSLAPLMNTEAFF
. | . | TRBJ2-7 | TRBV3-1 | TGTGCCAGCAGCCAATTTAGGGGCGAGCAGTACTTC | CASSQFRGEQYF
few | . | TRBJ1-2 | TRBV5-1 | TGCGCCAGCAGCCCCAGGGATACTAACTATGGCTACACCTTC | CASSPRDTNYGYTF
. | . | TRBJ2-4 | TRBV7-8 | TGTGCCAGCAGCTTAGGGGTCCGAAACATTCAGTACTTC | CASSLGVRNIQYF
. | . | TRBJ1-4 | TRBV11-3 | TGTGCCAGCAGCCCGAGCTGGGGGGCAGCCTTGAATGAAAAACTGTTTTTT | CASSPSWGAALNEKLFF
. | . | TRBJ2-3 | TRBV20-1 | TGCAGTGCCTTTAAGGTTTCAGGCACAGATACGCAGTATTTT | CSAFKVSGTDTQYF
few | TRBD2 | TRBJ2-5 | TRBV9 | TGTGCCAGCAGCGTAGGGGGGGGTAGCCGAGAGACCCAGTACTTC | CASSVGGGSRETQYF
few | TRBD2 | TRBJ2-5 | TRBV30 | TGTGCCTGGAGTGTACTCGGGACTAGCGGGGGTGAAGAGACCCAGTACTTC | CAWSVLGTSGGEETQYF
. | TRBD1 | TRBJ1-2 | TRBV6-5 | TGTGCCAGCAGTTCCCCCAGACAGGGGCTTAACTATGGCTACACCTTC | CASSSPRQGLNYGYTF
few | TRBD2 | TRBJ2-1 | TRBV27 | TGTGCCAGCAGTCCGAGCGGGAGCCTTTACAATGAGCAGTTCTTC | CASSPSGSLYNEQFF
. | TRBD1 | TRBJ2-7 | TRBV3-1 | TGTGCCAGCAGCCAGGGACAGACTGCAATTTACGAGCAGTACTTC | CASSQGQTAIYEQYF